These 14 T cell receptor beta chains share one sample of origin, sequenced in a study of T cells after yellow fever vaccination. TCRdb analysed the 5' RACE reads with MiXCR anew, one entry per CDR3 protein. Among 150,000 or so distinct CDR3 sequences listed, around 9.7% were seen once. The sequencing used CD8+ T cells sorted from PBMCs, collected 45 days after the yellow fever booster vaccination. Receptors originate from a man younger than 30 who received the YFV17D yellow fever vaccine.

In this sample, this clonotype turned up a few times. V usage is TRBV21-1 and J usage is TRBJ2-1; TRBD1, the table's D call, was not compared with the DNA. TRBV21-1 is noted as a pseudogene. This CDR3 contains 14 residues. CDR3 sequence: CASSGRDKYNEQFF. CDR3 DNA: TGTGCCAGCAGCGGCCGGGACAAGTACAATGAGCAGTTCTTC.

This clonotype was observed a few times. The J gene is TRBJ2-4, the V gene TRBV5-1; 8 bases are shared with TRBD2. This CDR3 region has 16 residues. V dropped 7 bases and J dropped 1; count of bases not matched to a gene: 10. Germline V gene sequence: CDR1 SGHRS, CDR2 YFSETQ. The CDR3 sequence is CASQPMPSGAKNIQYF. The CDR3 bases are TGCGCCAGCCAACCAATGCCTAGCGGGGCCAAAAACATTCAGTACTTC.

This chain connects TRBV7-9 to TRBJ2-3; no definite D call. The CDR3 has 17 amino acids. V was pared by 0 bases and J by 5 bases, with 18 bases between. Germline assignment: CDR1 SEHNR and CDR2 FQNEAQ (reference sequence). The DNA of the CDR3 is TGTGCCAGCAGCTTAGCGCTAACTATCCCATTGGGAGATACGCAGTATTTT. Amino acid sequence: CASSLALTIPLGDTQYF.

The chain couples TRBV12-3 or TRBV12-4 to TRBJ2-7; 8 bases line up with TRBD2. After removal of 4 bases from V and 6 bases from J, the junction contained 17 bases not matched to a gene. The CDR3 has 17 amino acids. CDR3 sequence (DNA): TGTGCCAGCAGTTCCTCCGGAGGTAGCGGGGAATCTTTCGAGCAGTACTTC. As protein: CASSSSGGSGESFEQYF.

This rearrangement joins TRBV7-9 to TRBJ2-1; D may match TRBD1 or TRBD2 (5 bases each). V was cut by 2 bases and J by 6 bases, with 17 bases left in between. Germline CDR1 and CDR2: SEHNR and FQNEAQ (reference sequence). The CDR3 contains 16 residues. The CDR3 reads CASSLSYGASLNEQFF. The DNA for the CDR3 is TGTGCCAGCAGCTTATCTTACGGGGCGAGCCTCAATGAGCAGTTCTTC. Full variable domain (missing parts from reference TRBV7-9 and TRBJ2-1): DTGVSQNPRHKITKRGQNVTFRCDPISEHNRLYWYRQTLGQGPEFLTYFQNEAQLEKSRLLSDRFSAERPKGSFSTLEIQRTEQGDSAMYLCASSLSYGASLNEQFFGPGTRLTVL.

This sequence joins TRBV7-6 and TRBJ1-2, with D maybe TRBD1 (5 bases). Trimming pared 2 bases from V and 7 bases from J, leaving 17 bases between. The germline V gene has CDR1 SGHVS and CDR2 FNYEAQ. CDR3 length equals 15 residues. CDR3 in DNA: TGTGCCAGCAGCTTATTCGCTGGGGACGGCCTTGGCTACACCTTC. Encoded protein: CASSLFAGDGLGYTF.

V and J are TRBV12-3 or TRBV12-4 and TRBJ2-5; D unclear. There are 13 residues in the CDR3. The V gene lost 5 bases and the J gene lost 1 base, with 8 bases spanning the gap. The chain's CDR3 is CASSPLIQETQYF. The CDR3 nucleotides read TGTGCCAGCAGTCCTCTTATCCAAGAGACCCAGTACTTC.

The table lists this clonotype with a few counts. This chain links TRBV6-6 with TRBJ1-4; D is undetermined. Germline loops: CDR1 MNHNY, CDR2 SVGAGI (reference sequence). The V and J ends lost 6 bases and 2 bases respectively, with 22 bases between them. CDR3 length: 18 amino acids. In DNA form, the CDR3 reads TGTGCCAGCAGAGAAAGTTTCCCTTCCAAGGCGACTAATGAAAAACTGTTTTTT. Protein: CASRESFPSKATNEKLFF.

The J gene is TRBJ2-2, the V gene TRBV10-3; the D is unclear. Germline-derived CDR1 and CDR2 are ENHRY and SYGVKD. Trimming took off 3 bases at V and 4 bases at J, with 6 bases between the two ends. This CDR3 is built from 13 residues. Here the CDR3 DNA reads TGTGCCATCAGTGACCGGGCCACCGGGGAGCTGTTTTTT. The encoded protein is CAISDRATGELFF.

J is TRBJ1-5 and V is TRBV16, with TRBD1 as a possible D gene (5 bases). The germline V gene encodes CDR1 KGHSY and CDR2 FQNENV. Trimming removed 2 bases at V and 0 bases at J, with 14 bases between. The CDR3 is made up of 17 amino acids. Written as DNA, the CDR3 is TGTGCCAGCAGCCAAGTTGGGGGGATTTATAGCAATCAGCCCCAGCATTTT. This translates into CASSQVGGIYSNQPQHF.

CDR3 residues: CASSQDSPSSYEQYF. DNA of the CDR3: TGTGCCAGCAGCCAAGATTCCCCGAGCTCCTACGAGCAGTACTTC. V gene TRBV4-2 combines with J gene TRBJ2-7; D remains unclear. The CDR3 has 15 residues. Trimming pared 0 bases from V and 0 bases from J, leaving 9 bases between. CDR1 and CDR2 from the germline V gene are LGHNA and YNFKEQ.

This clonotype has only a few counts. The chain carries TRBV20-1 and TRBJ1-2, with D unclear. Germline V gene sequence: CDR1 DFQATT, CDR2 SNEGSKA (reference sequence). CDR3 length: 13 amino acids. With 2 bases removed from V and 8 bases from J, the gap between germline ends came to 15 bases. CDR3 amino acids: CSARPSRAPGYTF. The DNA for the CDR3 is TGCAGTGCTAGACCATCCCGGGCCCCGGGCTACACCTTC.

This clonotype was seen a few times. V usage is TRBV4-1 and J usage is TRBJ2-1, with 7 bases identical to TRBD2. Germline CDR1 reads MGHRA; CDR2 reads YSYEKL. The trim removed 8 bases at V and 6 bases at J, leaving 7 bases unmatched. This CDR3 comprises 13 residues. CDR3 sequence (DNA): TGCGCCAGCTCCGGCGGGAGCCTCAATGAGCAGTTCTTC. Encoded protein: CASSGGSLNEQFF.

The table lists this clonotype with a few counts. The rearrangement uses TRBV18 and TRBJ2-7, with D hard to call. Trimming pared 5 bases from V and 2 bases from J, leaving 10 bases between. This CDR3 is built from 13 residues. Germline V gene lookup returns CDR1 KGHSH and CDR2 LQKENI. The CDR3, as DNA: TGTGCCAGCTCAGGAAAGGATACCTACGAGCAGTACGTC. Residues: CASSGKDTYEQYV.